The 26 T cell receptor beta chains below all came from one sample that was sequenced in a study of Graves' ophthalmopathy and Graves' hyperthyroidism. Using RNA transcripts, the TCR beta CDR3 regions were amplified. First-round RT-PCR relied on HTBI primers, and a second-round multiplex PCR came next. MiXCR, run by TCRdb on the multiplex PCR reads, gives a single entry per CDR3 protein. Of around 1.1 million distinct CDR3 sequences listed, 35% to 40% are singletons. Sample: peripheral blood or thyroid tissue (not recorded which). Source of these receptors: an adult man with Graves' hyperthyroidism.

This clonotype came up many times. V is TRBV6-5 and J is TRBJ1-2; D possibly corresponds to TRBD1 (6 bases). The germline gives CDR1 MNHEY, CDR2 SVGAGI. The CDR3 runs to 16 residues. Trimming took off 2 bases at V and 8 bases at J, with 21 bases between the two ends. CDR3 in amino acids: CASSYPNSGQSDGYTF. CDR3 in DNA: TGTGCCAGCAGTTACCCCAACTCTGGACAGTCTGACGGCTACACCTTC.

This clonotype was counted only a few times. The chain is built from TRBV7-9 and TRBJ1-5; perhaps TRBD1 as D (6 bases). Trimming took off 3 bases at V and 7 bases at J, with 13 bases between the two ends. In germline, CDR1 is SEHNR, CDR2 FQNEAQ (reference sequence). This CDR3 has 14 residues. The CDR3 reads CASSLVWGPQPQHF. The CDR3 DNA follows: TGTGCCAGCAGCTTGGTTTGGGGGCCCCAGCCCCAGCATTTT.

Written as DNA, the CDR3 is TGTGCCAGCAGCCACCCGGGCGGGACAGAGAACACTGAAGCTTTCTTT. Its translation: CASSHPGGTENTEAFF. The rearrangement uses TRBV6-6 and TRBJ1-1, with 7 nucleotides matching TRBD1. Per the germline V gene, CDR1 is MNHNY and CDR2 is SVGAGI (reference sequence). With V trimmed by 6 bases and J by 1 base, 11 bases remained unmatched. The CDR3 spans 16 residues.

This clonotype was observed a few times. This chain uses TRBV18 with TRBJ2-5; 9 nucleotides agree with TRBD2. CDR1 and CDR2 (germline): KGHSH, LQKENI. Losses at the gene ends were 2 bases for V and 5 bases for J; bases not matched to a gene: 6. The CDR3 has 15 amino acids. The CDR3: CASSPSLAGGETQYF. CDR3 nucleotide sequence: TGTGCCAGCTCACCATCACTTGCGGGAGGGGAGACCCAGTACTTC.

In its sample, this clonotype was seen many times. The V call is TRBV7-8, the J call TRBJ2-5; D not certain. Trimming pared 2 bases from V and 3 bases from J, leaving 7 bases between. This CDR3 contains 13 residues. CDR1 is SGHVS and CDR2 is FQNEAQ in the germline V gene. CDR3 in DNA: TGTGCCAGCAGCTTAAGGGCAGAAGAGACCCAGTACTTC. This translates into CASSLRAEETQYF.

This clonotype has ten or more counts. This rearrangement joins TRBV7-9 to TRBJ1-6, with no clear D. V lost 6 bases and J lost 7, with 7 bases in between. This CDR3 region has 12 residues. CDR1 is SEHNR, CDR2 FQNEAQ, per germline (reference sequence). This CDR3 reads CASRAPNSPLHF. As DNA, the CDR3 is TGTGCCAGCAGGGCGCCGAATTCACCCCTCCACTTT. Drawing the rest from reference TRBV7-9 and TRBJ1-6, the complete variable domain is DTGVSQNPRHKITKRGQNVTFRCDPISEHNRLYWYRQTLGQGPEFLTYFQNEAQLEKSRLLSDRFSAERPKGSFSTLEIQRTEQGDSAMYLCASRAPNSPLHFGNGTRLTVT.

Ten or more counts support this clonotype. This chain links TRBV19 with TRBJ2-7; the match to TRBD1 covers 7 bases. J lost 6 bases, V lost 1 base, and 6 bases had no gene match. Germline V gene lookup returns CDR1 LNHDA and CDR2 SQIVND (reference sequence). The CDR3 contains 14 residues. CDR3: CASSIGQGRSEQYF. Written as DNA, the CDR3 is TGTGCCAGTAGTATAGGACAGGGACGAAGCGAGCAGTACTTC.

This clonotype was counted a few times. V gene TRBV5-4 combines with J gene TRBJ2-6; TRBD2 matches at 8 bases. Germline lookup yields CDR1 SGHNT and CDR2 YYREEE (reference sequence). V trimming: 3 bases; J trimming: 0 bases; junction bases outside the gene matches: 11. The CDR3 totals 19 residues. For the CDR3, the DNA is TGTGCCAGCAGCTGGCCGGCGGGGGGTTTCCACTCTGGGGCCAACGTCCTGACTTTC. Translating it yields CASSWPAGGFHSGANVLTF.

This chain connects TRBV3-1 to TRBJ1-3, with a weak D call TRBD1 (5 bases). CDR1 is LGHDT, CDR2 YNNKEL, per germline (reference sequence). The CDR3 is 15 residues long. V lost 0 bases and J lost 3, with 9 bases in between. The CDR3 nucleotides read TGTGCCAGCAGCCAAGATTGGGACGGTGGAAACACCATATATTTT. Its protein is CASSQDWDGGNTIYF.

The rearrangement uses TRBV7-7 and TRBJ2-5; TRBD1 matches 12 bases. Germline-derived CDR1 and CDR2 are SSHAT and FNYEAQ (reference sequence). The V gene end was trimmed by 5 bases and the J gene end by 4 bases; junction bases not matched to a gene: 5. The CDR3 length is 15 residues. The CDR3 coding sequence is TGTGCCAGCAGCACCGGGACAGGGGGCCTAGAGACCCAGTACTTC. Encoded protein: CASSTGTGGLETQYF.

This clonotype was observed at least ten times. This rearrangement joins TRBV7-2 to TRBJ2-7; tentatively, D is TRBD2 (6 bases). CDR3 length: 15 amino acids. Germline lookup yields CDR1 SGHTA and CDR2 FQGNSA. V lost 5 bases to trimming and J lost 0 bases, with 14 bases between them. CDR3 amino acids: CASSISGRLSYEQYF. The CDR3 DNA is TGTGCCAGCAGCATTAGCGGACGCCTCTCCTACGAGCAGTACTTC. Together with reference TRBV7-2 and TRBJ2-7, the CDR3 gives the full variable domain: GAGVSQSPSNKVTEKGKDVELRCDPISGHTALYWYRQSLGQGLEFLIYFQGNSAPDKSGLPSDRFSAERTGGSVSTLTIQRTQQEDSAVYLCASSISGRLSYEQYFGPGTRLTVT.

This chain connects TRBV11-3 to TRBJ2-2; 10 positions agree with TRBD1. From germline, CDR1 is SGHNT and CDR2 YENEEA. There are 15 residues in the CDR3. With 2 bases clipped from V and 13 bases from J, the junction kept 10 bases outside the gene matches. Here the CDR3 DNA reads TGTGCCAGCAGCTTACGACAGGGGGCCGGGGATGGGCTGTTTTTT. Encoded protein: CASSLRQGAGDGLFF.

Comment on this clonotype: It may be a read error: a sequence one base away is much more abundant. This chain connects TRBV7-8 to TRBJ2-2; D might be TRBD2 (6 bases). Trimming shortened V by 6 bases and J by 5 bases, and 16 bases separated the two germline ends. The CDR3 spans 15 residues. Looked up from germline, CDR1 is SGHVS and CDR2 is FQNEAQ. The CDR3 loop reads CASSTLEGMTGELFF. The CDR3, as DNA: TGTGCCAGCAGTACCCTGGAGGGCATGACCGGGGAGCTGTTTTTT.

This clonotype has only a few counts. The rearrangement joins TRBV7-8 to TRBJ1-1; D uncertain. The CDR3 is 15 residues long. V lost 2 bases, J lost 2 bases, and 12 bases lay in between. The germline V gene has CDR1 SGHVS and CDR2 FQNEAQ. DNA of the CDR3: TGTGCCAGCAGCTTACGAGCGGGAGAAAACACTGAAGCTTTCTTT. Encoded protein: CASSLRAGENTEAFF.

With respect to this clonotype: A much larger clone is a single base away; this may be a read error. This CDR3 is missing its conserved last phenylalanine or tryptophan, likely due to a read error. CDR3 in amino acids: CASSLVSTQETQYS. Here the CDR3 DNA reads TGTGCCAGCAGCTTAGTTTCTACTCAAGAGACCCAGTACTCC. This chain links TRBV7-9 with TRBJ2-5, with D uncertain. V was clipped by 1 base and J by 2 bases, with 8 bases between them. The germline CDR1 and CDR2 sequences are SEHNR and FQNEAQ (reference sequence). There are 14 residues in the CDR3.

The chain carries TRBV19 and TRBJ2-7; 8 nucleotides align to TRBD2. The CDR3 contains 15 residues. Trimming took 3 bases from V and 3 from J; bases not matched to a gene: 7. Germline V gene sequence: CDR1 LNHDA, CDR2 SQIVND (reference sequence). The DNA for the CDR3 is TGTGCCAGTAGTATCACAGCAGCGGGGGACTACGAGCAGTACTTC. This codes for CASSITAAGDYEQYF.

The chain employs TRBV7-8 and TRBJ1-5; possibly TRBD1 for D (5 bases). Per germline, CDR1 SGHVS and CDR2 FQNEAQ. V lost 5 bases and J lost 11, with 19 bases in between. This CDR3 is built from 14 residues. CDR3 nucleotides: TGTGCCAGCAGCGCAGAGGTGAGGGGAATGGCCCAGCATTTT. It translates to CASSAEVRGMAQHF.

As for this clonotype: A much larger clone lies one base from this, so it may be a read error. J is TRBJ1-1 and V is TRBV7-9, with D tentatively TRBD1 (5 bases). The germline gives CDR1 SEHNR, CDR2 FQNEAQ (reference sequence). The CDR3 runs to 14 residues. V lost 5 bases, J lost 4 bases, and 14 bases lay in between. CDR3 sequence reads: CASSHNRGATEAFF. CDR3 in DNA: TGTGCCAGCAGCCACAACCGGGGCGCCACTGAAGCTTTCTTT.

This clonotype was recorded only once. It may be a read error: a sequence one base away is much more abundant. It is likely a read error, because the conserved phenylalanine at the end of the CDR3 is missing. The chain is built from TRBV7-8 and TRBJ2-7; TRBD2 matches at 8 bases. CDR3 length: 17 amino acids. The junction had 14 bases not matched to a gene; V was cut back by 5 bases and J by 2 bases. Germline V CDR1 and CDR2: SGHVS, FQNEAQ. The CDR3 protein is CASSPSAGAPGPYEQYI. As DNA, the CDR3 is TGTGCCAGCAGCCCCTCAGCGGGAGCCCCCGGGCCCTACGAGCAGTACATC.

The chain links TRBV29-1 to TRBJ2-7; no reliable D call. This CDR3 has 9 amino acids. The germline gives CDR1 SQVTM, CDR2 ANQGSEA. CDR3 protein: CSENYEQYF. CDR3 nucleotides: TGCAGTGAAAACTACGAGCAGTACTTC.

This clonotype was counted ten times or more. The chain uses TRBV7-8 and TRBJ1-1; no firm D call. Germline V gene data show CDR1 as SGHVS and CDR2 as FQNEAQ. The CDR3 contains 13 residues. The V end lost 2 bases, the J end lost 5 bases, and 9 bases lay between the germline ends. The CDR3 is CASSLPLGTEAFF. The CDR3 nucleotides are TGTGCCAGCAGCTTACCCCTGGGGACTGAAGCTTTCTTT.

This clonotype was detected many times. The genes are TRBV10-3 and TRBJ2-7; tentative D call: TRBD1 (6 bases). Germline CDR1 reads ENHRY; CDR2 reads SYGVKD. V was pared by 10 bases and J by 5 bases, with 15 bases between. CDR3 length equals 12 residues. As DNA, the CDR3 is TGTGCCACCGGACAGTTTGGGAACGAGCAGTACTTC. Protein product: CATGQFGNEQYF.

The chain uses TRBV11-2 and TRBJ2-7; TRBD1 might be the D (6 bases). From germline, CDR1 is SGHAT and CDR2 FQNNGV. Trimming pared 5 bases from V and 5 bases from J, leaving 22 bases between. The CDR3 extends over 16 amino acids. DNA for the CDR3: TGTGCCAGCAGCGTTGGGATCAGGGGAGACTGGGACGAGCAGTACTTC. It codes for CASSVGIRGDWDEQYF.

V and J are TRBV12-3 or TRBV12-4 and TRBJ2-2; TRBD1 aligns across 9 bases. The junction had 4 bases not matched to a gene; V was cut back by 6 bases and J by 2 bases. The CDR3 is 15 residues long. The CDR3 spells CASRRGQGNTGELFF. The CDR3 nucleotides are TGTGCCAGCAGGAGGGGACAGGGTAACACCGGGGAGCTGTTTTTT.

This clonotype was picked up one time. The chain is built from TRBV11-1 and TRBJ1-3; D not certain. From germline, CDR1 is SGHAT and CDR2 FQDESV (reference sequence). V lost 2 bases, J lost 0 bases, and 8 bases lay in between. The CDR3 is 15 amino acids. The CDR3 nucleotides are TGTGCCAGCAGCTTAAGGCGACACTCTGGAAACACCATATATTTT. It specifies CASSLRRHSGNTIYF.

The V gene is TRBV7-2, the J gene TRBJ1-2, with 9 bases lining up with TRBD1. The trim removed 4 bases at V and 6 bases at J, leaving 15 bases unmatched. Germline-derived CDR1 and CDR2 are SGHTA and FQGNSA. This CDR3 has 17 residues. CDR3 region: CASSWGTGRALGDGYTF. Here the CDR3 DNA reads TGTGCCAGCAGCTGGGGGACAGGGCGAGCGCTTGGTGATGGCTACACCTTC.